Here is one T cell receptor beta chain with its context. Its antigen remains undetermined. Base-call qualities are not available, and no considerably larger clone is one nucleotide away. The junction shows trimming of 0 bases on V and 0 bases on J, plus 15 bases between the germline ends. Per the germline V gene (reference sequence), DFQATT is the CDR1 and SNEGSKA is the CDR2. The CDR3 goes from the cysteine to the phenylalanine over 16 residues. Only CDR3 DNA remains: 48 bases, in frame from the first base. This sample stems from a study of blood T cells in healthy people across ages (dated by TCRdb to about 2015). With regard to the full study: Template switching captured roughly one uniquely barcoded TCR beta cDNA molecule per two T cells in model experiments. Age-related changes in TCR beta repertoire diversity were measured in the study by deep sequencing normalized with unique cDNA molecular identifiers. The donors were divided into four age groups: young (average around 17 years), middle-aged (roughly 40), aged (approximately 62) and long-lived (around 87). To avoid experimental bias, donors of different ages were spread randomly across the sequencing lanes. Using the same blood draw, the study looked at two additional independent replicas of 1 million unique cDNA reads for two donors, one aged 18 to 29 and the other aged 80 or older.

The 39 donors, aged about 6 to 95 years, were systemically healthy Caucasian individuals from Russia. Each donor gave approximately 10 milliliters of peripheral blood, collected into EDTA-treated Vacutainer tubes. Ficoll-Paque density-gradient centrifugation was used to isolate PBMCs, with at least 7 million obtained per sample. Trizol reagent was used to extract total RNA from PBMCs, with at least 6 micrograms per sample. For every donor, an aliquot of PBMCs went through flow cytometry to measure the percentages of naive CD45RAhigh/CD27high T cells. Overall results and qualifications from the work: The percentage of naive T cells measured by flow cytometry correlated strongly with observed TCR beta diversity. Because profiling used bulk unsorted PBMCs, naive and antigen-experienced compartments could not be compared conclusively. Donor CMV infection status was unknown, potentially confounding age-related changes in expanded clonotypes. Estimates of total diversity based on one million sequenced T cells were regarded as lower bounds and as underestimates. As age increased, observed TCR beta diversity per million T cells dropped in a roughly linear way, and a significant reduction was already evident by age about 40. The long-lived group showed more naive CD4+ T cells, fewer expanded clones and increased TCR diversity than the aged group, suggesting age selection.

The library was built by means of 5' RACE. Sequencer: Illumina HiSeq 2500. A second PCR of roughly 7 to 12 cycles was performed with a sample-barcoded 5' primer and a J-beta primer mix. A template-switch 5' adaptor carrying 12 random nucleotides introduced a unique molecular identifier onto each TCR beta cDNA molecule. At least 3 million CDR3-containing paired-end reads were obtained from each sample. All of the RNA was converted into first-strand cDNA using the Mint cDNA synthesis kit, with a TRBC-specific oligonucleotide serving as the primer. After uracil-DNA glycosylase treatment, a first 18-cycle PCR used universal primers M1SS and BC2_uni_R on all cDNA. Per the original workflow: Each sample was normalized by randomly selecting 1 million high-quality reads, each carrying a distinct molecular identifier. Reads sharing molecular identifiers were discarded rather than binned into consensus sequences. MiTCR, with a Q25 quality threshold and the strictest error-elimination algorithm, was used for CDR3 identification, clonotype clustering and error correction. A nonparametric unseen species model using Euler transformation provided a lower-bound estimate of total TCR beta diversity. The public reads were reprocessed in TCRdb via fastp at Q25 and MiXCR, keeping in-frame beta chains. Rows are unified per CDR3 protein, each entry keeping the most common DNA and genes. The V and J calls were not made by the authors but by TCRdb's processing. Within this sample are about 1 million distinct CDR3 sequences, with 40% to 45% of them counted one time only. In total, the top ten clones hold approximately 20% of the sample.

The clonotype was recovered from an older woman in good health. Sequencing was carried out using blood. The chain couples TRBV20-1 to TRBJ2-7; D gene: possibly TRBD2, on 5 matching bases. In nucleotides, the sequence is TGCAGTGCTAGAGATCTTGAGCGGATGAGCTCCTACGAGCAGTACTTC. It is translated as CSARDLERMSSYEQYF.